Described below is a single TCR beta chain sequence and its context. The sample comes from a study of blood T cell repertoires in COVID-19. Study overall: Researchers got acute and convalescent COVID-19 samples from the United States, Italy and Spain. PBMCs, B-cell-depleted T cells, or T cells were the source of the cDNA or gDNA that made up the material.

CDR1 and CDR2 from the germline V gene are SGHNT and YENEEA. There are 15 residues in the CDR3. The V segment lost 1 base and the J segment 8 bases; nucleotides outside the gene matches: 6. Per the original data handling: Amplification with reference gene primers provided the estimates of nucleated cell counts. Sequenced by immunoSEQ multiplex PCR; TCRdb stores in-frame clones only, minus some. That table gives V, J and clone size, and the DNA gave D and trimming. The table has around 150,000 clones, roughly 93% seen once. The chain joins TRBV11-3 to TRBJ2-1; 9 bases are shared with TRBD2. This TCR derives from a man younger than 30 with acute or convalescent COVID-19. Source material: peripheral blood. In nucleotides, the CDR3 is TGTGCCAGCAGCTTAGGAGGCGGGGGGGCCGATGAGCAGTTCTTC. Amino acids: CASSLGGGGADEQFF.